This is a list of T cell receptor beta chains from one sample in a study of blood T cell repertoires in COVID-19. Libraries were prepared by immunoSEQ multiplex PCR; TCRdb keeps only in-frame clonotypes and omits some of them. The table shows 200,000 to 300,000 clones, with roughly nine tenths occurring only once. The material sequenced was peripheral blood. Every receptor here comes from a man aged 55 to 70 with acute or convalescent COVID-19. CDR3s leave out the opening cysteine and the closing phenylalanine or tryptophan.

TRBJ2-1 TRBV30 AWSPLGGDEQF
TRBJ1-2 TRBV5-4 ASSSGQYNYGYT
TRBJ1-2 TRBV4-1 ASSQEAGLSYGYT
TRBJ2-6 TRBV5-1 ASSLAAGANVLT
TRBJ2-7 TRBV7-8 ASSLNLQGYEQY
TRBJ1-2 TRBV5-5 ASSPDRDYGYT
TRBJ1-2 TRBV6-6 ASSYVPGQGFNGYT
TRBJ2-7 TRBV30 AWSYGGMPPYEQY
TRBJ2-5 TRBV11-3 ASSPWTSGRKETQY
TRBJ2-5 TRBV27 ASSVLGEGETQY
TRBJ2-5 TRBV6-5 ASSWTSGTETQY
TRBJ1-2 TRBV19 ASSLGQNPVYGYT
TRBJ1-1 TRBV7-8 ASSLDRGDGRLEVRGTEAF
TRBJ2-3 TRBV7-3 ASSPWAGRSTDTQY
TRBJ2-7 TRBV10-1 AGLPGQGAIESIYEQY
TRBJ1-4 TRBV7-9 ASSLGVVWGLDEKLF
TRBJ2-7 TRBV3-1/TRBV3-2 ASSQFRTRRGEQY
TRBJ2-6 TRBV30 AWSPYSLGQGMRTGANVLT
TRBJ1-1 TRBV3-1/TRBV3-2 ASSQAYRDRLMNTEAF
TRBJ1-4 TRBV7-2 ASSLARGGWEKLF
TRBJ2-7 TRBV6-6 ASSTNRDRDYEQY
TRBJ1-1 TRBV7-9 ASSEDRVNTEAF
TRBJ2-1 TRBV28 ASSGTRLTLASYNEQF
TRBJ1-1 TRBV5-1 ASSQGQENTEAF
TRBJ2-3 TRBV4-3 ASSQGLADTDTQY
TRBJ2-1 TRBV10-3 AITKAGDNSYNEQF
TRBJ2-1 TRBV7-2 ASSLVGGLYNEQF
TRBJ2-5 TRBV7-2 ASSPAWTHQQETQY
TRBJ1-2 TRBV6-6 ASRYGYGYT
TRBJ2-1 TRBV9 ASSARASGREEQF
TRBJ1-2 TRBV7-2 ASSLARDSHAGYT
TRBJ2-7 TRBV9 ASSVEIGEQY
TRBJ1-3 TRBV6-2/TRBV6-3 ASSNGGDGNTIY
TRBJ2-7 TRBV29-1 SALGQYEQY
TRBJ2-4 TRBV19 ASSTPERVAKNIQY
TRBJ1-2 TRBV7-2 ASSHGTNYGYT
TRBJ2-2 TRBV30 AWSVPTNLGAGELF
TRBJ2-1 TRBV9 ASSVSSGRAGNEQF
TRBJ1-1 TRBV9 ASSVGTAMNTEAF
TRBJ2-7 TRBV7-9 ASSLGTSGKGYEQY
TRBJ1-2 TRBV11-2 ASSLAGRDGYT
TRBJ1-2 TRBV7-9 ASSLLQGTGANYGYT
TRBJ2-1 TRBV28 ASSPRLAGQF
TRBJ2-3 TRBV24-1 ATSDVGQGAWTDTQY
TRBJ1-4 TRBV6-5 ASTTTGGREKLF
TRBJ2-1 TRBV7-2 ASSPHPPSGRAGEQF
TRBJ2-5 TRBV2 ASSGHGQETQY
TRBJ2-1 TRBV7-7 ASSLVGRLNEQF
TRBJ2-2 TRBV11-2 ASSWTGATGELF
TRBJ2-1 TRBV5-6 ASRKDGRGSEQF
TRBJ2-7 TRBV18 ASSDTNGMYEQY
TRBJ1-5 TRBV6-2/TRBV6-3 ASSYWTGDYQPQH
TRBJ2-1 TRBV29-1 SGTPSYNEQF
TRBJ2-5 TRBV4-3 ASSVGTGRRRETQY
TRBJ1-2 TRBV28 ASSLWTGGFYGYT
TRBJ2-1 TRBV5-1 ASSLATSGSDEQF
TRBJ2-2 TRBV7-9 ASSLGSWAGTNTGELF
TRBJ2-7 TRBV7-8 ASSDLSGTDINYEQY